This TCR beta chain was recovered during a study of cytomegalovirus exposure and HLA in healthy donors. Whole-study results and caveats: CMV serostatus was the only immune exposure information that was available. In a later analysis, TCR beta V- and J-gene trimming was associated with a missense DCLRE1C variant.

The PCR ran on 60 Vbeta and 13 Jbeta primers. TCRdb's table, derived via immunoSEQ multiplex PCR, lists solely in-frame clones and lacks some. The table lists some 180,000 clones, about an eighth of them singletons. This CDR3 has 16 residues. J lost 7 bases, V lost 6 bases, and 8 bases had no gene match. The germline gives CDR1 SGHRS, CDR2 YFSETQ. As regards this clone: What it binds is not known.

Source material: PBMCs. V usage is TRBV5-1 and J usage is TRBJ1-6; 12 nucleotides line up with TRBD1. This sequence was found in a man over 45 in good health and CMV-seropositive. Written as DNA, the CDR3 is TGCGCCAGCAACTTAGGGACAGGGGGCCGAAATTCACCCCTCCACTTT. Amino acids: CASNLGTGGRNSPLHF.